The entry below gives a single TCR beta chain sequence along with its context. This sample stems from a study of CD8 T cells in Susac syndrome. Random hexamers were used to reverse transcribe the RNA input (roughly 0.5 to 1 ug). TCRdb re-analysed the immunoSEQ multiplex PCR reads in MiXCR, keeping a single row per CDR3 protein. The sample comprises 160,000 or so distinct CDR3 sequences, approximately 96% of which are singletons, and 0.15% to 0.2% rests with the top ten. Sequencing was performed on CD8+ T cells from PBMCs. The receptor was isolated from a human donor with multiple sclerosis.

The CDR3 region is CASTFLPAGGPIPEQFF. The CDR3 DNA follows: TGTGCCAGCACCTTTCTCCCAGCGGGAGGGCCGATCCCTGAGCAGTTCTTC. The chain employs TRBV28 and TRBJ2-1; 10 bases agree with TRBD2. V dropped 7 bases and J dropped 9; count of bases not matched to a gene: 18. Per the germline V gene, CDR1 is MDHEN and CDR2 is SYDVKM. The CDR3 is 17 residues long. Filled out from reference TRBV28 and TRBJ2-1, the complete variable domain reads DVKVTQSSRYLVKRTGEKVFLECVQDMDHENMFWYRQDPGLGLRLIYFSYDVKMKEKGDIPEGYSVSREKKERFSLILESASTNQTSMYLCASTFLPAGGPIPEQFFGPGTRLTVL.